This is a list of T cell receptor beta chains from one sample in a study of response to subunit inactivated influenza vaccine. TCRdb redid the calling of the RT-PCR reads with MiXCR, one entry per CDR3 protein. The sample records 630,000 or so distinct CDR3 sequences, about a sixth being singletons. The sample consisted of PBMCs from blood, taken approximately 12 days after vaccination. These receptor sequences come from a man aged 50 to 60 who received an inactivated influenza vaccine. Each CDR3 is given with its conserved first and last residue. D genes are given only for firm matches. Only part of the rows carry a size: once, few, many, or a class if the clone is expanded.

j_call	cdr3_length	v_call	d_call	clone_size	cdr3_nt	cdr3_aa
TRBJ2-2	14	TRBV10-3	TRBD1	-	TGTGCCATCAATCCCACAGGGGCGGCCGGGGAGCTGTTTTTT	CAINPTGAAGELFF
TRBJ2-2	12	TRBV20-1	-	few	TGCAGTGCTAGTTTCGGGTCCGGGGAGCTGTTTTTT	CSASFGSGELFF
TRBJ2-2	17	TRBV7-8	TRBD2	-	TGTGCCAGCAGCTTAGCCGGACTAGCGGGGGTACCAGGGGAGCTGTTTTTT	CASSLAGLAGVPGELFF
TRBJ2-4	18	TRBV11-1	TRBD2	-	TGTGCCAGCAGCCCTCGGGCGGGGGGGCCTCTAGCCAAAAACATTCAGTACTTC	CASSPRAGGPLAKNIQYF
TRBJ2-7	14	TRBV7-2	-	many	TGTGCCAGCAGCTCCACAGGGAGCTCCTACGAGCAGTACTTC	CASSSTGSSYEQYF
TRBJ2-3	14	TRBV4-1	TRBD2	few	TGCGCCAGCAGCCCGGGACTACGCACAGATACGCAGTATTTT	CASSPGLRTDTQYF
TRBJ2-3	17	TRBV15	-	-	TGTGCCACCAGCAGAGAAACAGGGAGCGGTGGCACAGATACGCAGTATTTT	CATSRETGSGGTDTQYF
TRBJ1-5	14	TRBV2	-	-	TGTGCCAGCAGGAGAGATAATAGCAATCAGCCCCAGCATTTT	CASRRDNSNQPQHF
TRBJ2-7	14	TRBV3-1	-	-	TGTGCCAGCAGCCTTCGACACATGGCCTACGAGCAGTACTTC	CASSLRHMAYEQYF
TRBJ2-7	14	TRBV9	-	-	TGTGCCAGCAGCGTAGGGCTATGGGACTACGAGCAGTACTTC	CASSVGLWDYEQYF
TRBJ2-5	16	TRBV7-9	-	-	TGTGCCAGCAGCTCTAGCGGAGGGGGGGTACGACAGACCCAGTACTTC	CASSSSGGGVRQTQYF
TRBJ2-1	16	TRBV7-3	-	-	TGTGCCAGCAGCTTAACTCGGGGGAGCTCCTACAATGAGCAGTTCTTC	CASSLTRGSSYNEQFF
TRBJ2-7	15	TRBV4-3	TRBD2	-	TGCGCCAGCAGCCAAACCCTAGCGGGGGCCTACGAGCAGTACTTC	CASSQTLAGAYEQYF
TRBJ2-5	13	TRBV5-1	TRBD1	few	TGCGCCAGTAAGGGGGCTTCCCAAGAGACCCAGTACTTC	CASKGASQETQYF
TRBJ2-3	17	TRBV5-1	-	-	TGCGCCAGCAGCTTGCCTCGTAACCGCTTTAACGCAGATACGCAGTATTTT	CASSLPRNRFNADTQYF
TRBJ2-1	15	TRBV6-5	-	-	TGTGCCAGCAGTTACACCGGGAGTCTGAACAATGAGCAGTTCTTC	CASSYTGSLNNEQFF
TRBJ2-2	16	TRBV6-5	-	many	TGTGCCAGCAGTTACTTACAGGGAATGAACACCGGGGAGCTGTTTTTT	CASSYLQGMNTGELFF
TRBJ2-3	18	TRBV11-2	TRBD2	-	TGTGCCAGCAGCTTAAAAGGGGCTAGCGGGAGGAGCACAGATACGCAGTATTTT	CASSLKGASGRSTDTQYF
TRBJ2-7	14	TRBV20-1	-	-	TGCAGTGCTAGAGATGTACCGAACTCCTACGAGCAGTACTTC	CSARDVPNSYEQYF
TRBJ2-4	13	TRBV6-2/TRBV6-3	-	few	TGTGCCAGCAGTTTTGGCAGAGAAAACATTCAGTACTTC	CASSFGRENIQYF
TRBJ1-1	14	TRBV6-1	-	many	TGTGCCAGCAGGCTCCCGGGGGGAAACACTGAAGCTTTCTTT	CASRLPGGNTEAFF
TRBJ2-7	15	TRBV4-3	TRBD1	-	TGCGCCAGCAGCCAAGGCCCCGGACAGGGCTACGAGCAGTACTTC	CASSQGPGQGYEQYF
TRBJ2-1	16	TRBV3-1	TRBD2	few	TGTGCCAGCACCCTAGGGGGCGGGGGGGCCTACAATGAGCAGTTCTTC	CASTLGGGGAYNEQFF
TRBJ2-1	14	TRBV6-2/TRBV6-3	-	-	TGTGCCAGCCTAGGCCAGGGGCAGTTGTATGAGCAGTTCTTC	CASLGQGQLYEQFF
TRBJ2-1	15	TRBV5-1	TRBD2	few	TGCGCCAGCACTACTAGCGGAGCCCCCTACAATGAGCAGTTCTTC	CASTTSGAPYNEQFF
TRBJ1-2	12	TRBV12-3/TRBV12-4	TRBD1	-	TGTGCCAGCAGGGACAGGGTCTATGGCTACACCTTC	CASRDRVYGYTF
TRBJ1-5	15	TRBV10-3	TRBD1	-	TGTGCCATCAGCCGACAGGGGATGGGGAATCAGCCCCAGCATTTT	CAISRQGMGNQPQHF
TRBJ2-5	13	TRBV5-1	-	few	TGCGCCAGCAGCATTGGGACTGTGGAGACCCAGTACTTC	CASSIGTVETQYF
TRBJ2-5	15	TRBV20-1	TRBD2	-	TGCAGTGCTAGAGTAGCTAGCGGACTTCAAGAGACCCAGTACTTC	CSARVASGLQETQYF
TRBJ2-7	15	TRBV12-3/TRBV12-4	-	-	TGTGCCAGCAGCCGTGACAGGAAAAGTGGCCACGAGCAGTACTTC	CASSRDRKSGHEQYF
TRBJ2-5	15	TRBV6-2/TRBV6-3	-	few	TGTGCCAGCAGCTTGGGATTCGGCCGAGAAGAGACCCAGTACTTC	CASSLGFGREETQYF
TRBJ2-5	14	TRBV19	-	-	TGTGCCAGTAATTCCGGGACGTTCCAAGAGACCCAGTACTTC	CASNSGTFQETQYF
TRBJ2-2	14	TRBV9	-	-	TGTGCCAGCAGAGACAGGATCGGCACCGGGGAGCTGTTTTTT	CASRDRIGTGELFF
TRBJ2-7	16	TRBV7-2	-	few	TGTGCCAGCAGACAACAGACGGGCCGAGGTCGCTACGAGCAGTACTTC	CASRQQTGRGRYEQYF
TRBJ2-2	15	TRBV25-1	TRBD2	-	TGTGCCAGCAGTGAATCAGGGAGGGGCACCGGGGAGCTGTTTTTT	CASSESGRGTGELFF
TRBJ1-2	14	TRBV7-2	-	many	TGTGCCAGCAGCTTAGGCCAGGGTATGGGTGGCTACACCTTC	CASSLGQGMGGYTF
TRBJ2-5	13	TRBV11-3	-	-	TGTGCCAGCAGCCGAGACACGGAAGAGACCCAGTACTTC	CASSRDTEETQYF
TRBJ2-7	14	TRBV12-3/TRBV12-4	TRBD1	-	TGTGCCAGCAATCCACAGGGGGGCTACTACGAGCAGTACTTC	CASNPQGGYYEQYF
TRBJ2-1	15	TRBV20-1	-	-	TGCAGTGCTAGCCTTGACAGGAGCTCCTACAATGAGCAGTTCTTC	CSASLDRSSYNEQFF
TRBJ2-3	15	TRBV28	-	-	TGTGCCAGCAGCCCCCCCCTGGCGGGCACAGATACGCAGTATTTT	CASSPPLAGTDTQYF
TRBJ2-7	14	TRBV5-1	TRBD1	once	TGCGCCAGCAGGACCGGACAGGGGACCTACGAGCAGTACTTC	CASRTGQGTYEQYF
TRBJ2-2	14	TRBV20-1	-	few	TGCAGTGCTAAGGACTCGTCTGGGGCCGGGGAGCTGTTTTTT	CSAKDSSGAGELFF
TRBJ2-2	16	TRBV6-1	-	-	TGTGCCAGCAGTGAAGACATCAGATCCCGAACCGGGGAGCTGTTTTTT	CASSEDIRSRTGELFF
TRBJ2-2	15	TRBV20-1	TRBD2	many	TGCAGTGCTAAAAGGACTAGCGGAGACACCGGGGAGCTGTTTTTT	CSAKRTSGDTGELFF
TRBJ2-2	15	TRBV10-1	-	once	TGCGCCAGCAGTGATGGAAGCAGGATGGGCGGGGAGCTGTTTTTT	CASSDGSRMGGELFF
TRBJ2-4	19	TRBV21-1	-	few	TGTGCCAGCAGCAAAATCCGGGGGGGCTCTTTTCTAGCCAAAAACATTCAGTACTTC	CASSKIRGGSFLAKNIQYF